This T cell receptor beta chain stems from a study of cytomegalovirus exposure and HLA in healthy donors. The CDR3 contains 13 residues. Trimming stripped 5 bases from V and 5 bases from J, with 10 bases between. CDR1 is SGHTA and CDR2 is FQGTGA in the germline V gene. The PCR used 60 Vbeta and 13 Jbeta primers. Method: immunoSEQ multiplex PCR; TCRdb's copy keeps in-frame clones and lacks some. The sample has approximately 150,000 clones, about 74% seen once; the top ten hold less than 15%. Sequencing was performed on PBMCs. The clonotype originates from a man in his forties in good health and CMV-seropositive. The V and J genes are TRBV7-3 and TRBJ2-1, with TRBD1 as a possible D gene (5 bases). CDR3 in DNA: TGTGCCAGCAGCCCGACGACAGACAATGAGCAGTTCTTC. It encodes CASSPTTDNEQFF.